This entry features one T cell receptor beta chain sequence. Clinical histories supplied by participants themselves formed the basis of cohort assignment. V was clipped by 3 bases and J by 9 bases; unmatched bases: 11. This CDR3 is built from 17 residues. Germline V CDR1 and CDR2: MNHEY, SMNVEV (reference sequence). This sample is drawn from a study of blood T cell repertoires in COVID-19. The table came from immunoSEQ multiplex PCR; TCRdb's copy has only in-frame clones and leaves some out. The table has 200,000 to 250,000 clones, under 90% seen once. Sequencing was carried out using PBMCs or T cells enriched from blood (not recorded which). The clonotype originates from a woman in her forties or fifties who had been exposed to COVID-19. This chain connects TRBV27 to TRBJ1-6; 10 bases line up with TRBD1. The CDR3 loop is CASSFPPDRGQGSPLHF. CDR3 coding DNA: TGTGCCAGCAGTTTTCCCCCCGACAGGGGGCAGGGTTCACCCCTCCACTTT.